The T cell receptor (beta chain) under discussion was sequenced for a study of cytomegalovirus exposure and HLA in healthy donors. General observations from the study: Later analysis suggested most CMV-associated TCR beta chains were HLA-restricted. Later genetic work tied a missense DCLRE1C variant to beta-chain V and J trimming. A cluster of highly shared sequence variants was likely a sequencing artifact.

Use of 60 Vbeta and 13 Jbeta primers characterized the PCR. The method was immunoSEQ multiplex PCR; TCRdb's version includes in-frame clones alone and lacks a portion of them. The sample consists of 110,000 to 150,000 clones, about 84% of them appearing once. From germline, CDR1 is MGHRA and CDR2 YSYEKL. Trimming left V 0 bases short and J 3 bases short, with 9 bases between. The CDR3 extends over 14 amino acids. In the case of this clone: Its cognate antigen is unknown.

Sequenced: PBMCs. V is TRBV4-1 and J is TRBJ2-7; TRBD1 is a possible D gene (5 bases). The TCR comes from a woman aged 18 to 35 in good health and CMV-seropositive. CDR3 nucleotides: TGCGCCAGCAGCCAAGATGGGCAGGGCTACGAGCAGTACTTC. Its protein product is CASSQDGQGYEQYF.